These 6 T cell receptor beta chains came from one sample sequenced in a study of OX40 agonist ivuxolimab in advanced cancers. The library was made by the immunoSEQ multiplex PCR assay. Imported from immuneACCESS, the table was reduced by TCRdb to in-frame sequences with V and J called. These copies leave out some clones; in studies compared against another copy, an unresolved V gene accounts for under half, and the cause of the remainder is not known. In all, the sample holds roughly 110,000 clones, and approximately 90% of those were seen once. The ten largest clones take up more than 0.4% of the sample. The material was CD4+ or CD8+ T cells sorted from blood, obtained in a trial of the OX40 agonist ivuxolimab. The receptors stem from an adult with an advanced solid tumor such as melanoma, head and neck, liver or kidney cancer.

J is TRBJ1-2 and V is TRBV7-9; no clear D. CDR3 size: 14 residues. Trimming removed 2 bases at V and 4 bases at J, with 11 bases between. Per germline, CDR1 SEHNR and CDR2 FQNEAQ (reference sequence). CDR3 sequence: CASSLNEGIYGYTF. For the CDR3, the DNA is TGTGCCAGCAGCTTAAACGAGGGAATCTATGGCTACACCTTC.

The V and J genes are TRBV7-2 and TRBJ2-5; D remains unclear. V lost 2 bases and J 2 bases, leaving 12 bases between the germline ends. Germline CDR1 reads SGHTA; CDR2 reads FQGNSA. This CDR3 has 15 residues. The CDR3 DNA reads TGTGCCAGCAGCTTAAATGTGGCACGTCAAGAGACCCAGTACTTC. Its protein product is CASSLNVARQETQYF. Full variable domain (missing parts from reference TRBV7-2 and TRBJ2-5): GAGVSQSPSNKVTEKGKDVELRCDPISGHTALYWYRQSLGQGLEFLIYFQGNSAPDKSGLPSDRFSAERTGGSVSTLTIQRTQQEDSAVYLCASSLNVARQETQYFGPGTRLLVL.

The rearrangement joins TRBV6-7 to TRBJ2-7; the D gene is possibly TRBD2 (7 bases). TRBV6-7 belongs to the ORF category, with a function that is uncertain. V was cut by 2 bases and J by 4 bases, with 21 bases left in between. This CDR3 has 17 amino acids. The chain's CDR3 is CASSYPEGGGGPYEQYF. The CDR3 region has the DNA TGTGCCAGCAGTTACCCGGAGGGGGGCGGGGGACCGTACGAGCAGTACTTC.

The chain employs TRBV6-5 and TRBJ1-6; a weak D match, TRBD1 (5 bases). The CDR3 covers 13 residues. The V gene's germline CDR1 is MNHEY and CDR2 SVGAGI. Trimming removed 7 bases from V and 7 bases from J, with 11 bases in between. CDR3 in DNA: TGTGCCAGCAATCAGGGTAGGAATTCACCCCTCCACTTT. Amino acids: CASNQGRNSPLHF.

The rearrangement uses TRBV7-2 and TRBJ2-5, with 16 bases fitting TRBD2. The CDR3 length is 18 residues. V trimming: 3 bases; J trimming: 5 bases; junction bases outside the gene matches: 9. The germline V gene encodes CDR1 SGHTA and CDR2 FQGNSA. CDR3: CASSFPGLAGGPAETQYF. The CDR3 DNA follows: TGTGCCAGCAGCTTCCCGGGACTAGCGGGGGGGCCAGCGGAGACCCAGTACTTC.

The rearrangement joins TRBV19 to TRBJ2-2, with D possibly matching TRBD2 (6 bases). V shed 7 bases and J shed 1 base, with 16 bases lying between them. The CDR3 has 16 amino acids. The V gene's germline CDR1 is LNHDA and CDR2 SQIVND (reference sequence). CDR3 sequence: CASIEREAGNTGELFF. The CDR3 DNA sequence: TGTGCCAGTATCGAGAGGGAGGCAGGGAACACCGGGGAGCTGTTTTTT.